These T cell receptor beta chains were read from a single sample in a study of blood T cell repertoires in COVID-19. Profiling relied on immunoSEQ multiplex PCR, and the TCRdb table lists in-frame clones only, not all of them. The sample has 130,000 to 150,000 clones, about 90% seen once; the top ten hold over 9%. Sample: PBMCs or T cells enriched from blood (not recorded which). Receptors originate from a man between 60 and 70 years old who had recovered from COVID-19. CDR3s include the opening cysteine and the closing phenylalanine or tryptophan. D genes are given only for firm matches. Clone size, where shown, is once, few, many, or a class for clones that have expanded.

>few|13|TRBV24-1|NA|TRBJ2-7
CATSDSLSYEQYF
TGTGCCACCAGTGATTCCCTCTCCTACGAGCAGTACTTC
>NA|13|TRBV19|NA|TRBJ2-5
CASSGGRQETQYF
TGTGCCAGTAGCGGAGGGCGGCAAGAGACCCAGTACTTC
>NA|18|TRBV5-6|TRBD1|TRBJ1-5
CASSFGTGGSYSNQPQHF
TGTGCCAGCAGCTTTGGGACAGGGGGGTCTTATAGCAATCAGCCCCAGCATTTT
>NA|15|TRBV5-4|NA|TRBJ2-7
CASSALDRSSYEQYF
TGTGCCAGCAGCGCCCTGGACAGAAGCTCCTACGAGCAGTACTTC
>few|13|TRBV6-5|NA|TRBJ2-7
CASSKGGSYEQYF
TGTGCCAGCAGCAAGGGAGGTTCCTACGAGCAGTACTTC
>NA|16|TRBV18|NA|TRBJ2-2
CASSPPSGVVSRELFF
TGTGCCAGCTCACCACCGTCGGGAGTGGTATCGAGGGAGCTGTTTTTT
>NA|15|TRBV10-2|NA|TRBJ1-5
CASSAPPGSHQPQHF
TGCGCCAGCAGTGCACCCCCCGGGTCTCATCAGCCCCAGCATTTT
>NA|12|TRBV20-1|NA|TRBJ1-2
CSASVRVGGYTF
TGCAGTGCTAGTGTCAGGGTAGGAGGCTACACCTTC
>NA|16|TRBV7-9|NA|TRBJ1-3
CASSFSSSISGNTIYF
TGTGCCAGCAGCTTTTCGAGTAGCATCTCTGGAAACACCATATATTTT
>NA|12|TRBV7-9|NA|TRBJ2-7
CASSFEPSEQYF
TGTGCCAGCAGCTTCGAACCCAGCGAGCAGTACTTC
>NA|16|TRBV19|NA|TRBJ1-5
CASSSPTVLGNQPQHF
TGTGCCAGTAGTAGTCCGACAGTTTTAGGCAATCAGCCCCAGCATTTT
>NA|13|TRBV12-3/TRBV12-4|NA|TRBJ1-6
CAIKSSYNSPLHF
TGTGCCATTAAGAGCTCCTATAATTCACCCCTCCACTTT
>NA|16|TRBV27|TRBD1|TRBJ2-1
CASSLKGASSYNEQFF
TGTGCCAGCAGCCTGAAGGGGGCGAGCTCCTACAATGAGCAGTTCTTC
>NA|13|TRBV12-3/TRBV12-4|NA|TRBJ1-2
CASSQSHNYGYTF
TGTGCCAGCAGTCAGTCCCATAACTATGGCTACACCTTC
>NA|16|TRBV7-9|TRBD2|TRBJ2-3
CASSLGVAGSTDTQYF
TGTGCCAGCAGCTTAGGAGTAGCGGGAAGCACAGATACGCAGTATTTT
>NA|10|TRBV20-1|NA|TRBJ1-1
CSAVLGRAFF
TGCAGTGCTGTTCTCGGTCGAGCTTTCTTT
>few|16|TRBV5-4|NA|TRBJ1-1
CASSLAVGARDTEAFF
TGTGCCAGCAGCTTGGCCGTTGGGGCAAGGGACACTGAAGCTTTCTTT